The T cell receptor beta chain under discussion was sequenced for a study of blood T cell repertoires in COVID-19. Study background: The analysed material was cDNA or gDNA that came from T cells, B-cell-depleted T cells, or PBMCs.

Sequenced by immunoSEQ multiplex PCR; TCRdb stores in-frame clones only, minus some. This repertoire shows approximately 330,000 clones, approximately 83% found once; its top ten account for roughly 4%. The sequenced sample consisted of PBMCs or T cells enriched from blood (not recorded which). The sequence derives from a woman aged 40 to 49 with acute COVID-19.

CDR3 protein: CASRETGTNEKLFF. For the CDR3, the DNA is TGTGCCAGCAGAGAGACAGGGACTAATGAAAAACTGTTTTTT. The chain recombines TRBV2 with TRBJ1-4; 7 bases align to TRBD1. The J segment lost 2 bases and the V segment lost 6 bases, leaving 3 bases of the junction unmatched. Germline V gene sequence: CDR1 SNHLY, CDR2 FYNNEI. The CDR3 extends over 14 amino acids.